Presented here are 30 T cell receptor beta chains from one specimen sequenced in a study of blood T cell repertoires in COVID-19 (dated by TCRdb to the early 2020s). Library method: the immunoSEQ multiplex PCR assay. Sourced from immuneACCESS, this table was stored by TCRdb with only in-frame sequences that have V and J called. A share of the clones is absent; for the studies checked, an unresolved V gene accounts for under half, and the remainder has no known explanation. The sample profile shows 200,000 or so clones; roughly 80% of them were found once. Jointly, the top ten make up 0.8% to 0.95% of the sample. The material sequenced was peripheral blood. These TCRs come from a man aged 55-75 years with COVID-19, enrolled during active disease.

This chain uses TRBV6-5 with TRBJ1-5, with 9 bases matching TRBD1. The CDR3 is 15 amino acids. Germline-derived CDR1 and CDR2 are MNHEY and SVGAGI. V lost 6 bases to trimming and J lost 6 bases; unmatched junction nucleotides: 9. The CDR3 region is CASRSGQGMSQPQHF. CDR3 DNA sequence: TGTGCCAGCAGGTCGGGACAGGGTATGTCTCAGCCCCAGCATTTT.

V and J are TRBV5-1 and TRBJ1-1, with D possibly TRBD1 on 5 matching bases. The CDR3 is 11 amino acids. V lost 4 bases and J 11 bases, leaving 12 bases between the germline ends. Germline V gene data show CDR1 as SGHRS and CDR2 as YFSETQ. The CDR3 DNA follows: TGCGCCAGCAGCGACCCGCGGGGGGCTTTCTTT. Translation gives CASSDPRGAFF.

The genes are TRBV28 and TRBJ2-7; 10 bases fit TRBD2. J gave up 1 base and V 6 bases, and 12 bases lay outside the gene matches. Per germline, CDR1 MDHEN and CDR2 SYDVKM. This CDR3 region has 17 residues. DNA for the CDR3: TGTGCCAGCAGAACGGCTACAGGGACTAGCGCTTCCTACGAGCAGTACTTC. This encodes CASRTATGTSASYEQYF.

The chain joins TRBV30 to TRBJ2-7; D is undetermined. From germline, CDR1 is GTSNPN and CDR2 SVGIG (reference sequence). Trimming took off 3 bases at V and 7 bases at J, with 10 bases between the two ends. The CDR3 consists of 11 residues. The CDR3 DNA reads as TGTGCCTGGAGCTTTCTCGGGGAGCAGTACTTC. It yields the protein CAWSFLGEQYF.

The CDR3 sequence is CASSYLQGATEAFF. The CDR3 nucleotides read TGTGCCAGCAGTTACTTACAGGGGGCCACTGAAGCTTTCTTT. This chain connects TRBV6-5 to TRBJ1-1; 9 positions agree with TRBD1. Germline V gene lookup returns CDR1 MNHEY and CDR2 SVGAGI. There are 14 residues in the CDR3. The trim removed 1 base at V and 4 bases at J, leaving 1 base unmatched.

This sequence joins TRBV18 and TRBJ1-1; 9 bases are shared with TRBD1. J lost 3 bases, V lost 3 bases, and 11 bases had no gene match. This CDR3 comprises 17 residues. Germline CDR1 and CDR2: KGHSH and LQKENI. DNA of the CDR3: TGTGCCAGCTCACCGCCCGGACAGGGGATAGTTTACACTGAAGCTTTCTTT. Its protein product is CASSPPGQGIVYTEAFF.

CDR3 nucleotide sequence: TGTGCCAGCAGTCGAACAGGGGCAGTGTATGGCTACACCTTC. This translates into CASSRTGAVYGYTF. This chain joins TRBV3-1 (or the pseudogene TRBV3-2) and TRBJ1-2; TRBD1 agrees at 7 bases. Germline CDR1 reads LGHDT; CDR2 reads YNNKEL (reference sequence). J lost 5 bases, V lost 6 bases, and 9 bases had no gene match. The length of the CDR3 is 14 residues.

The chain combines TRBV6-5 with TRBJ2-7; possible D gene TRBD1, 7 bases. V was shortened by 6 bases and J by 6 bases, with 12 bases between the two germline ends. This CDR3 contains 12 residues. Germline V gene data show CDR1 as MNHEY and CDR2 as SVGAGI. The CDR3 DNA is TGTGCCAGCAGCCGACAGGGAGGCGAGCAGTACTTC. This encodes CASSRQGGEQYF.

This clone was counted a few times. V gene TRBV5-6 combines with J gene TRBJ2-2, with TRBD2 matching 9 bases. Germline V gene sequence: CDR1 SGHDT, CDR2 YYEEEE. Losses at the gene ends were 3 bases for V and 1 base for J; bases not matched to a gene: 1. This CDR3 is built from 15 residues. The CDR3 sequence: CASSSTSGNTGELFF. DNA of the CDR3: TGTGCCAGCAGCTCGACTAGCGGGAACACCGGGGAGCTGTTTTTT.

This chain connects TRBV11-3 to TRBJ1-1; 9 positions agree with TRBD1. Germline lookup yields CDR1 SGHNT and CDR2 YENEEA. V lost 4 bases and J lost 4; bases outside the gene matches: 1. This CDR3 is 13 amino acids long. CDR3 sequence: CASSSGQGTEAFF. As DNA, the CDR3 is TGTGCCAGCAGCTCGGGACAGGGCACTGAAGCTTTCTTT.

The chain recombines TRBV7-9 with TRBJ2-7; 7 bases fit TRBD1. V dropped 6 bases and J dropped 4; count of bases not matched to a gene: 6. CDR1 is SEHNR, CDR2 FQNEAQ, per germline (reference sequence). This CDR3 is 13 amino acids long. In DNA form, the CDR3 reads TGTGCCAGCAGACCGGGACAGCTTTACGAGCAGTACTTC. It encodes CASRPGQLYEQYF.

V and J are TRBV10-1 and TRBJ2-7, with D perhaps TRBD2 (6 bases). The CDR3 totals 14 residues. Trimming stripped 0 bases from V and 7 bases from J, with 13 bases between. Germline V gives CDR1 WNHNN, CDR2 SYGVQD (reference sequence). CDR3 nucleotides: TGCGCCAGCAGTGAGTCAGGAGGCCGGGGGGAGCAGTACTTC. Amino acids: CASSESGGRGEQYF.

DNA of the CDR3: TGTGCCAGCTCTCAGGGGGAAAATGAAAAACTGTTTTTT. It yields the protein CASSQGENEKLFF. The chain is built from TRBV7-3 and TRBJ1-4; 7 bases are shared with TRBD1. CDR3 size: 13 residues. Germline loops: CDR1 SGHTA, CDR2 FQGTGA. Trimming cost V 8 bases and J 5 bases; bases outside gene matches: 5.

This clone appeared once. The V and J genes are TRBV30 and TRBJ1-1; 9 nucleotides line up with TRBD1. The length of the CDR3 is 12 residues. CDR1 is GTSNPN and CDR2 is SVGIG in the germline V gene (reference sequence). V gave up 6 bases and J gave up 6 bases; unmatched junction bases: 5. This CDR3 is CACNRGLAEAFF. Written as DNA, the CDR3 is TGTGCCTGTAACAGGGGGCTCGCTGAAGCTTTCTTT. The whole variable domain, remainder taken from reference TRBV30 and TRBJ1-1, is SQTIHQWPATLVQPVGSPLSLECTVEGTSNPNLYWYRQAAGRGLQLLFYSVGIGQISSEVPQNLSASRPQDRQFILSSKKLLLSDSGFYLCACNRGLAEAFFGQGTRLTVV.

This clone appeared a few times. V usage is TRBV2 and J usage is TRBJ1-5, with D possibly TRBD1 on 5 matching bases. This CDR3 is built from 16 residues. Germline CDR1 SNHLY, CDR2 FYNNEI. The V end was cut by 11 bases, the J end by 2 bases, with 22 bases between. In DNA form, the CDR3 reads TGTGCCGGGGGGGTCCGCAGGGCGAAGGGCAATCAGCCCCAGCATTTT. Translated, it gives CAGGVRRAKGNQPQHF.

This chain uses TRBV5-1 with TRBJ2-3; D gene uncertain. The CDR3 consists of 17 residues. Trimming removed 3 bases at V and 2 bases at J, with 19 bases between. The germline CDR1 and CDR2 sequences are SGHRS and YFSETQ. The CDR3 DNA sequence: TGCGCCAGCAGCTCGCGTACCCTACAGATCTCCACAGATACGCAGTATTTT. Translating gives CASSSRTLQISTDTQYF.

The V call is TRBV30, the J call TRBJ2-5, with TRBD1 identical over 11 bases. Germline V gene sequence: CDR1 GTSNPN, CDR2 SVGIG (reference sequence). The V gene end was trimmed by 3 bases and the J gene end by 7 bases; junction bases not matched to a gene: 7. The CDR3 is 14 residues long. The DNA for the CDR3 is TGTGCCTGGAGCGGACAGGGGGCTGGATTGACCCAGTACTTC. Its translation: CAWSGQGAGLTQYF.

The chain links TRBV14 to TRBJ2-7; a possible D gene is TRBD1 (5 bases). This CDR3 spans 13 amino acids. The germline V gene encodes CDR1 SGHDN and CDR2 FVKESK. V lost 1 base to trimming and J lost 5 bases, with 9 bases between them. In DNA form, the CDR3 reads TGTGCCAGCAGCCAAGGGTCCAGGGACGAGCAGTACTTC. Translation gives CASSQGSRDEQYF.

The count of this clone is one. The chain employs TRBV18 and TRBJ2-7, with a tentative D call TRBD1 (5 bases). The CDR3 has 14 amino acids. Trimming took off 3 bases at V and 3 bases at J, with 12 bases between the two ends. The germline V gene has CDR1 KGHSH and CDR2 LQKENI. CDR3 DNA sequence: TGTGCCAGCTCACCGACAGCTCATGGCTACGAGCAGTACTTC. Residues: CASSPTAHGYEQYF.

This chain joins TRBV4-2 and TRBJ2-7; TRBD1 matches at 7 bases. V lost 0 bases and J lost 3; bases outside the gene matches: 2. Germline loops: CDR1 LGHNA, CDR2 YNFKEQ. There are 14 residues in the CDR3. The CDR3 here is CASSQENRGYEQYF. In DNA form, the CDR3 reads TGTGCCAGCAGCCAAGAGAACAGGGGCTACGAGCAGTACTTC.

The chain is built from TRBV11-2 and TRBJ1-5; weak D call: TRBD1 (5 bases). CDR1 is SGHAT, CDR2 FQNNGV, per germline. The V and J ends lost 1 base and 8 bases respectively, with 21 bases between them. The CDR3 is made up of 17 amino acids. The CDR3, as DNA: TGTGCCAGCAGCTTAGGCTCGTGGGGGGACCAGTACGAGCCCCAGCATTTT. This encodes CASSLGSWGDQYEPQHF.

This clone was observed a single time. The chain carries TRBV11-3 and TRBJ2-2; the match to TRBD1 covers 7 bases. V was pared by 3 bases and J by 0 bases, with 1 base of the junction left unmatched. The length of the CDR3 is 15 residues. CDR1 is SGHNT and CDR2 is YENEEA in the germline V gene. The CDR3 loop reads CASSFGTANTGELFF. CDR3 nucleotides: TGTGCCAGCAGCTTCGGGACAGCGAACACCGGGGAGCTGTTTTTT.

CDR3 nucleotide sequence: TGTGCCAACCAGGAACAAACTAATGAAAAACTGTTTTTT. It codes for CANQEQTNEKLFF. The chain couples TRBV7-9 to TRBJ1-4; D uncertain. Germline CDR1 reads SEHNR; CDR2 reads FQNEAQ (reference sequence). V was cut by 10 bases and J by 1 base, with 10 bases left in between. The CDR3 runs to 13 residues.

This clone was picked up one time. The chain couples TRBV23-1 to TRBJ1-2, with a tentative D call TRBD1 (5 bases). TRBV23-1 is sorted into the ORF group, with uncertain function. Trimming left V 0 bases short and J 0 bases short, with 26 bases between. The CDR3 is 21 residues long. The DNA of the CDR3 is TGCGCCAGCAGTCAATCGGAGGGGTTTAGAACACAAAAGACAGCTAACTATGGCTACACCTTC. Translated: CASSQSEGFRTQKTANYGYTF.

The rearrangement joins TRBV3-1 (or the pseudogene TRBV3-2) to TRBJ2-4; 11 nucleotides align to TRBD2. Germline-derived CDR1 and CDR2 are LGHDT and YNNKEL (reference sequence). This CDR3 has 16 amino acids. V lost 1 base to trimming and J lost 1 base; unmatched junction nucleotides: 0. CDR3 protein: CASSQASGRAKNIQYF. The CDR3 DNA is TGTGCCAGCAGCCAAGCTAGCGGGAGGGCCAAAAACATTCAGTACTTC.

This rearrangement joins TRBV12-3 or TRBV12-4 to TRBJ2-7; 7 nucleotides line up with TRBD1. The CDR3 is 13 amino acids. With 4 bases clipped from V and 2 bases from J, the junction kept 2 bases outside the gene matches. The CDR3 sequence: CASSSGTAYEQYF. In DNA form, the CDR3 reads TGTGCCAGCAGTTCCGGGACAGCCTACGAGCAGTACTTC.

V usage is TRBV11-2 and J usage is TRBJ1-3; D is undetermined. The CDR3 sequence is 15 residues long. Trimming removed 1 base at V and 4 bases at J, with 11 bases between. Germline V gives CDR1 SGHAT, CDR2 FQNNGV. The CDR3 DNA reads as TGTGCCAGCAGCTTAGCAGGAGGGAAAGGAAACACCATATATTTT. Protein: CASSLAGGKGNTIYF.

To note about this clone: Additional DNA sequences in this sample encode the identical CDR3. The V and J genes are TRBV5-1 and TRBJ1-1, with D possibly TRBD1 on 6 matching bases. Germline assignment: CDR1 SGHRS and CDR2 YFSETQ. The CDR3 has 16 residues. V lost 0 bases to trimming and J lost 0 bases, with 12 bases between them. For the CDR3, the DNA is TGCGCCAGCAGCTTGGCGACAGGTGGCATGAACACTGAAGCTTTCTTT. Its translation: CASSLATGGMNTEAFF.

The chain employs TRBV5-1 and TRBJ2-7; tentative D call: TRBD1 (5 bases). In germline, CDR1 is SGHRS, CDR2 YFSETQ. Trimming cost V 4 bases and J 2 bases, with 10 bases left between them. The CDR3 spans 13 residues. The CDR3 region has the DNA TGCGCCAGCAGCACACCGGACACCTACGAGCAGTACTTC. It translates to CASSTPDTYEQYF.

The table lists this clone with a count of one. The genes are TRBV3-1 (or the pseudogene TRBV3-2) and TRBJ2-1; tentatively, D is TRBD1 (5 bases). The CDR3 is 13 amino acids. Trimming took 6 bases from V and 7 from J, leaving 13 bases between them. From germline, CDR1 is LGHDT and CDR2 YNNKEL (reference sequence). The CDR3 loop is CASRQQGVNEQFF. The CDR3 DNA follows: TGTGCCAGCAGGCAACAAGGGGTGAATGAGCAGTTCTTC.